Listed here are 30 T cell receptor beta chains from one sample, sequenced in a study of T-cell memory formation after mild COVID-19. TCRdb fed the 5' RACE reads into MiXCR, producing one record per CDR3 protein. There are approximately 260,000 distinct CDR3 sequences in the sample; around 17% occur only once, and roughly a fifth lies in the top ten. Sequenced input: PBMCs or a T cell subset sorted from them (not recorded which). These receptors were obtained from a man aged 18 to 29 who had mild COVID-19 (a few samples of this study predate the infection). Cell type and time point are not known.

V usage is TRBV5-1 and J usage is TRBJ2-7, with a weak D call TRBD2 (7 bases). The V gene's germline CDR1 is SGHRS and CDR2 YFSETQ. V gave up 3 bases and J gave up 1 base, with 20 bases separating them. The CDR3 consists of 17 residues. The CDR3 DNA reads TGCGCCAGCAGCTCGGGGGCGGCGGGGGCCTCGTCCTACGAGCAGTACGTC. Residues: CASSSGAAGASSYEQYV.

This clonotype was seen a few times. The chain uses TRBV6-2 or TRBV6-3 and TRBJ2-5; TRBD2 aligns across 9 bases. CDR1 MNHEY and CDR2 SVGEGT come from the germline V gene. CDR3 length: 15 residues. With 1 base clipped from V and 5 bases from J, the junction kept 5 bases outside the gene matches. The CDR3 is CASSYLSGGMETQYF. In nucleotides, the CDR3 is TGTGCCAGCAGTTACTTGAGCGGGGGGATGGAGACCCAGTACTTC.

V gene TRBV5-6 combines with J gene TRBJ2-1; D is uncertain. The CDR3 consists of 11 residues. Germline V gene sequence: CDR1 SGHDT, CDR2 YYEEEE. Trimming left V 4 bases short and J 6 bases short, with 5 bases between. DNA for the CDR3: TGTGCCAGCAGCAGGGCCAATGAGCAGTTCTTC. Residues: CASSRANEQFF.

This sequence joins TRBV20-1 and TRBJ2-3, with D perhaps TRBD2 (5 bases). Trimming left V 5 bases short and J 0 bases short, with 12 bases between. The V gene's germline CDR1 is DFQATT and CDR2 SNEGSKA (reference sequence). The CDR3 sequence is 14 residues long. CDR3 loop: CSASRTASTDTQYF. As DNA, the CDR3 is TGCAGTGCTTCCCGGACTGCCAGCACAGATACGCAGTATTTT.

This clonotype was detected only a few times. The chain links TRBV6-6 to TRBJ2-1; D may be TRBD2 (6 bases). The CDR3 consists of 11 residues. V lost 6 bases, J lost 8 bases, and 8 bases lay in between. Germline-derived CDR1 and CDR2 are MNHNY and SVGAGI (reference sequence). This chain's CDR3 is CASRWGDEQFF. The CDR3 DNA follows: TGTGCCAGCAGATGGGGGGATGAGCAGTTCTTC.

The chain combines TRBV7-8 with TRBJ2-1, with 8 bases that match TRBD1. J was trimmed by 0 bases and V by 5 bases; bases with no gene match: 9. The length of the CDR3 is 17 residues. Germline V CDR1 and CDR2: SGHVS, FQNEAQ. The CDR3 region is CASSNPRGHSSYNEQFF. CDR3 DNA: TGTGCCAGCAGCAACCCCAGGGGGCATAGCTCCTACAATGAGCAGTTCTTC.

This clonotype was counted only a few times. The chain uses TRBV12-3 or TRBV12-4 and TRBJ1-1; D is perhaps TRBD1 (6 bases). The CDR3 spans 15 residues. V was clipped by 3 bases and J by 3 bases, with 14 bases between them. CDR3 sequence: CASSLTRGGHTEAFF. The CDR3 DNA follows: TGTGCCAGCAGTTTGACCCGAGGGGGACACACTGAAGCTTTCTTT.

This clonotype was seen only a few times. The rearrangement links TRBV4-2 to TRBJ2-5; a weak D match, TRBD2 (6 bases). The CDR3 contains 15 residues. Trimming removed 5 bases at V and 5 bases at J, with 18 bases between. Germline assignment: CDR1 LGHNA and CDR2 YNFKEQ. CDR3 nucleotide sequence: TGTGCCAGCAGCTTATACTCCGGGACTGGTGAGACCCAGTACTTC. Protein sequence: CASSLYSGTGETQYF.

The rearrangement links TRBV4-3 to TRBJ2-1; 9 bases align to TRBD2. CDR1 is LGHNA and CDR2 is YSLEER in the germline V gene. The CDR3 is 19 residues long. V shed 2 bases, J shed 8 bases, and the junction held 19 bases outside the gene matches. This chain's CDR3 is CASSQFLGTSPRRGDEQFF. The CDR3 region has the DNA TGCGCCAGCAGCCAATTCCTCGGGACTAGCCCAAGAAGGGGTGATGAGCAGTTCTTC.

The J gene is TRBJ2-3, the V gene TRBV7-9; D tentatively fits TRBD1 or TRBD2 (5 bases each). The germline V and J ends were trimmed by 1 base and 4 bases, with 12 bases remaining between them. This CDR3 is 15 amino acids long. From germline, CDR1 is SEHNR and CDR2 FQNEAQ (reference sequence). The CDR3 region has the DNA TGTGCCAGCAGCTTAGGAGGGGATGGAGCAGATACGCAGTATTTT. This codes for CASSLGGDGADTQYF.

The genes are TRBV9 and TRBJ1-1, with D unclear. V was clipped by 6 bases and J by 1 base, with 10 bases between them. The CDR3 runs 13 residues. Germline CDR1 is SGDLS and CDR2 is YYNGEE. The CDR3 nucleotides are TGTGCCAGCACCCCAATAGGGAACACTGAAGCTTTCTTT. Protein product: CASTPIGNTEAFF.

This clonotype turned up a few times. The rearrangement links TRBV6-2 or TRBV6-3 to TRBJ1-1; no definite D call. The V gene's germline CDR1 is MNHEY and CDR2 SVGEGT. The CDR3 consists of 12 residues. V shed 5 bases and J shed 6 bases, with 10 bases lying between them. CDR3 loop: CASSRLNSEAFF. The CDR3 bases are TGTGCCAGCAGTCGACTCAACTCTGAAGCTTTCTTT.

This clonotype has more than one count but fewer than ten. The genes are TRBV4-1 and TRBJ2-3; either TRBD1 or TRBD2 may supply D (6 bases each). CDR1 MGHRA and CDR2 YSYEKL come from the germline V gene. The V end lost 8 bases, the J end lost 7 bases, and 19 bases lay between the germline ends. The CDR3 is 14 residues long. CDR3 coding DNA: TGCGCCAGCGCCGCCAGGGGTAGCGGTAATACGCAGTATTTT. Amino acids: CASAARGSGNTQYF.

This chain links TRBV12-3 or TRBV12-4 with TRBJ2-1, with 7 bases lining up with TRBD2. V dropped 6 bases and J dropped 8; count of bases not matched to a gene: 13. The length of the CDR3 is 15 residues. The CDR3 loop is CASSPRLAGRDEQFF. In DNA form, the CDR3 reads TGTGCCAGCAGCCCCCGACTAGCCGGAAGGGATGAGCAGTTCTTC.

The chain is built from TRBV10-3 and TRBJ2-7; the D gene could be TRBD1 or TRBD2 (6 bases each). CDR3 length: 13 residues. Trimming stripped 3 bases from V and 7 bases from J, with 13 bases between. Per germline, CDR1 ENHRY and CDR2 SYGVKD. The CDR3 loop is CAISDIGGGEQYV. Written as DNA, the CDR3 is TGTGCCATCAGTGATATCGGGGGCGGTGAGCAGTACGTC.

The chain has TRBV20-1 and TRBJ1-4, with no clear D. The germline V and J ends were trimmed by 3 bases and 0 bases, with 8 bases remaining between them. CDR1 DFQATT and CDR2 SNEGSKA come from the germline V gene (reference sequence). This CDR3 spans 14 amino acids. This CDR3 is CSASLAATNEKLFF. The CDR3, as DNA: TGCAGTGCTAGTCTTGCGGCAACTAATGAAAAACTGTTTTTT.

The rearrangement links TRBV7-9 to TRBJ2-7; D perhaps matches TRBD2 (7 bases). Deletions cut 6 bases from V and 7 bases from J, with 10 bases between. The V gene's germline CDR1 is SEHNR and CDR2 FQNEAQ (reference sequence). The CDR3 sequence is 11 residues long. This CDR3 reads CASRGGLEQYF. The DNA of the CDR3 is TGTGCCAGCAGGGGGGGGCTAGAGCAGTACTTC.

This clonotype appeared a few times. V and J are TRBV12-3 or TRBV12-4 and TRBJ2-2, with D perhaps matching TRBD1 (6 bases). V lost 3 bases and J 0 bases, leaving 11 bases between the germline ends. The CDR3 is 16 amino acids. The CDR3 protein is CASSFWAGANTGELFF. The CDR3 DNA reads as TGTGCCAGCAGTTTTTGGGCAGGGGCGAACACCGGGGAGCTGTTTTTT.

In this sample, this clonotype turned up a few times. The chain uses TRBV18 and TRBJ2-5; the D gene is possibly TRBD2 (7 bases). The CDR3 spans 15 residues. V was cut by 4 bases and J by 4 bases, with 16 bases left in between. Germline CDR1 and CDR2: KGHSH and LQKENI. Here the CDR3 DNA reads TGTGCCAGCTCACGGGGGGGCCTTCCAGGAGAGACCCAGTACTTC. Amino acid sequence: CASSRGGLPGETQYF.

This clonotype has more than one count but fewer than ten. The chain joins TRBV4-3 to TRBJ2-4, with D possibly matching TRBD1 (6 bases). Trimming took off 0 bases at V and 6 bases at J, with 12 bases between the two ends. The CDR3 is made up of 15 amino acids. The germline gives CDR1 LGHNA, CDR2 YSLEER. CDR3 in DNA: TGCGCCAGCAGCCAAGAAGGGGGTACTAGAAACATTCAGTACTTC. It codes for CASSQEGGTRNIQYF.

This clonotype showed up just a few times. The chain carries TRBV28 and TRBJ1-2, with TRBD1 matching 8 bases. The V segment lost 6 bases and the J segment 7 bases; nucleotides outside the gene matches: 10. Germline CDR1 and CDR2: MDHEN and SYDVKM. The CDR3 sequence is 14 residues long. As DNA, the CDR3 is TGTGCCAGCAGATATGTACAGGGGGAAGGTGGCTACACCTTC. Protein product: CASRYVQGEGGYTF.

In this sample, this clonotype turned up a few times. The chain joins TRBV9 to TRBJ2-7, with 11 positions matching TRBD2. Germline V gene data show CDR1 as SGDLS and CDR2 as YYNGEE. The ends lost 0 bases at V and 1 base at J; junction bases unmatched: 0. This CDR3 has 15 amino acids. The CDR3 loop reads CASSVGTSGSYEQYF. CDR3 bases: TGTGCCAGCAGCGTAGGGACTAGCGGGTCCTACGAGCAGTACTTC. Together with reference TRBV9 and TRBJ2-7, the CDR3 gives the full variable domain: DSGVTQTPKHLITATGQRVTLRCSPRSGDLSVYWYQQSLDQGLQFLIQYYNGEERAKGNILERFSAQQFPDLHSELNLSSLELGDSALYFCASSVGTSGSYEQYFGPGTRLTVT.

This clonotype was counted between two and nine times. The CDR3 loop is CAWRDGVRYGYTF. CDR3 bases: TGTGCCTGGAGGGACGGGGTCCGCTATGGCTACACCTTC. The rearrangement uses TRBV30 and TRBJ1-2, with D unresolved. Germline V lookup: CDR1 GTSNPN, CDR2 SVGIG (reference sequence). There are 13 residues in the CDR3. Trimming shortened V by 3 bases and J by 4 bases, and 12 bases separated the two germline ends.

The chain couples TRBV12-3 or TRBV12-4 to TRBJ1-1, with D hard to call. Trimming stripped 6 bases from V and 6 bases from J, with 14 bases between. The CDR3 sequence is 13 residues long. CDR3 region: CASRASGDPEAFF. CDR3 bases: TGTGCCAGCAGAGCGTCGGGTGACCCTGAAGCTTTCTTT.

J is TRBJ2-7 and V is TRBV21-1; no check of the table's D call, TRBD1, against the DNA was made. TRBV21-1 is designated a pseudogene. The CDR3 loop spans 15 amino acids. Written as DNA, the CDR3 is TGTGCCAGCAGCAACTCTCGGACGGCTCCAGGGGGGCAGTACGTC. It encodes CASSNSRTAPGGQYV.

This clonotype was counted many times. The chain links TRBV3-1 to TRBJ1-4; no clear D gene. The V gene's germline CDR1 is LGHDT and CDR2 YNNKEL (reference sequence). Trimming removed 3 bases from V and 6 bases from J, with 8 bases in between. CDR3 length: 13 amino acids. CDR3 protein: CASSQVPYEKLFF. The CDR3 nucleotides are TGTGCCAGCAGCCAGGTACCTTATGAAAAACTGTTTTTT.

The rearrangement uses TRBV4-1 and TRBJ2-7; 14 bases are a match to TRBD2. V dropped 4 bases and J dropped 2; count of bases not matched to a gene: 4. The CDR3 sequence is 16 residues long. Germline values: CDR1 MGHRA, CDR2 YSYEKL. CDR3 sequence: CASSLRLAGGTYEQYF. The CDR3 DNA follows: TGCGCCAGCAGCCTGCGACTAGCGGGGGGGACCTACGAGCAGTACTTC.

The genes are TRBV6-2 or TRBV6-3 and TRBJ2-1; the D is unclear. V gave up 6 bases and J gave up 5 bases, with 8 bases separating them. CDR1 and CDR2 (germline): MNHEY, SVGEGT. The CDR3 is 12 amino acids. CDR3 nucleotide sequence: TGTGCCAGCAGCCGACCCAACAATGAGCAGTTCTTC. As protein: CASSRPNNEQFF.

The rearrangement links TRBV5-1 to TRBJ1-4, with D perhaps matching TRBD1 (5 bases). With 0 bases removed from V and 7 bases from J, the gap between germline ends came to 16 bases. The CDR3 extends over 16 amino acids. CDR1 and CDR2 (germline): SGHRS, YFSETQ. CDR3 nucleotide sequence: TGCGCCAGCAGCTTGGCCGTAGGGGCCGGGGGTGAAAAACTGTTTTTT. It yields the protein CASSLAVGAGGEKLFF.

This clonotype appeared many times. CDR3 coding DNA: TGTGCCAGCAGCAACAGGGGTAATGAGCAGTTCTTC. Protein sequence: CASSNRGNEQFF. The rearrangement joins TRBV7-6 to TRBJ2-1; TRBD1 matches at 7 bases. With 5 bases clipped from V and 7 bases from J, the junction kept 2 bases outside the gene matches. The CDR3 extends over 12 amino acids. Germline V gene data show CDR1 as SGHVS and CDR2 as FNYEAQ. Full variable domain (rest looked up from reference TRBV7-6 and TRBJ2-1): GAGVSQSPRYKVTKRGQDVALRCDPISGHVSLYWYRQALGQGPEFLTYFNYEAQQDKSGLPNDRFSAERPEGSISTLTIQRTEQRDSAMYRCASSNRGNEQFFGPGTRLTVL.